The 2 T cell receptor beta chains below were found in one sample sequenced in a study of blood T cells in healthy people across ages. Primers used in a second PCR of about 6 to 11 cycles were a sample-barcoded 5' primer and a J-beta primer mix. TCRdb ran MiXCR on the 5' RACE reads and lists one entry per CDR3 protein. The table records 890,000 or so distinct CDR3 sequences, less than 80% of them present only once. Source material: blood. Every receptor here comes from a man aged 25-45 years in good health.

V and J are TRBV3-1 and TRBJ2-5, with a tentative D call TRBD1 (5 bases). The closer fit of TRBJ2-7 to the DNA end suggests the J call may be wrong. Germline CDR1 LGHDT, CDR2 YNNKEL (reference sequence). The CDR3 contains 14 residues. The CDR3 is CASSHRNQGYEQYF. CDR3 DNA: TGTGCCAGCAGCCATCGGAACCAGGGTTACGAGCAGTACTTC.

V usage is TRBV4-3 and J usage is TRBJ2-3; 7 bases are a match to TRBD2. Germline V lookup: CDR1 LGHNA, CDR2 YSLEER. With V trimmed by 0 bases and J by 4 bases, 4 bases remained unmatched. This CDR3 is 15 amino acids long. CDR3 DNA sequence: TGCGCCAGCAGCCAAGAAACGGGGGGTTCAGATACGCAGTATTTT. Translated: CASSQETGGSDTQYF.